This TCR beta chain is from a study of beta chain features in type 1 diabetes (dated by TCRdb to 2016 to 2019). With respect to the entire study: Mean age, gender distribution, total cell number and subset yield did not differ between patients and healthy donors. A total of just under 110,000,000 sorted cells were examined across all samples, and RNA yield correlated strongly with the number of cells per subset. Regulatory and stem cell-like memory subsets were obtained from only 8 patients and roughly eight healthy donors, while naive and central memory subsets were obtained from all 30 or so donors. The study compared TCRB repertoires of sorted circulating CD4+ T cell subsets between recently diagnosed type 1 diabetes patients and matched healthy donors. General conclusions and limits of the study: The naive, central memory and regulatory TCRB repertoires appeared to resemble one another more closely among patients than among healthy donors. Because cDNA was sequenced instead of genomic DNA, activated cells with high expression could be over-represented, although the groups did not differ in activation or CD3 levels. At VDJ recombination sites, patients with type 1 diabetes made fewer insertions and deleted more nucleotides, a pattern implying thymic rearrangement abnormalities. Type 1 diabetes patients showed a moderate but significant shortening of TCRB CDR3 length in all four CD4+ subsets. PCR might favor shorter templates, but patient and control samples were amplified and corrected together, so any skew would affect both groups equally. HLA sub-analyses involved small numbers of individuals, so any influence of HLA type on TCRB rearrangement remained unresolved.

There are a few counts of this clone. The antigen this receptor binds is unknown. No much larger clonotype is one base removed from it; base qualities were not supplied. From each donor, a single peripheral blood sample of 100 to 150 mL on average was drawn into heparinised tubes. A BD FACSAria II was used to sort naive, central memory, regulatory and stem cell-like memory CD4+ T cells with a panel that included CD45RO, CCR7, CD25, CD127, CD95 and CD27. Every sorted population had a purity above 95%. Right away, PBMCs were isolated by Lymphoprep density gradient centrifugation and were stained directly, with no culture step. Samples were stained and sorted in pairs, with one healthy donor and one patient per experiment, so that batch effects were minimized. The entire amount of isolated RNA was reverse transcribed using the High Capacity cDNA Reverse Transcription Kit, so the sequenced TCRB transcripts were expressed ones. Deep immunoSEQ sequencing was performed on naive, central memory and regulatory T cell samples, with an average of roughly 3.6 million total reads per sample. After sorted cells were lysed in RLT buffer, RNA was extracted with DNase-treated RNeasy Micro or Mini kits, with the choice depending on cell number. To prevent cross-contamination, each cell subset was processed individually, whereas patient and healthy donor samples were processed jointly. TCRB sequences were amplified from cDNA with the immunoSEQ multiplex PCR, producing 87-bp fragments spanning the CDR3 region. Amplicons were sequenced on the Illumina HiSeq platform. Concerning the study's data processing: PCR bias was computationally corrected using synthetic template baselines, reads within Hamming distance 2 were collapsed, and singletons that could not be merged were discarded. Reads were aligned to IMGT to assign V, D and J genes, CDR3 length, and insertions or deletions at six rearrangement sites. Within each subset, clonotype counts were normalized to sorted cell number, and only after that were true diversity and Gini coefficients computed with the tcR R package. The overlap coefficient, calculated on TCRB nucleotide sequences, was used to quantify repertoire sharing. The table was pulled from immuneACCESS by TCRdb, which kept in-frame rearrangements only. Such tables lose some clones; where checked, under half of the loss comes from unresolved V genes, and the rest has no known cause. V, J and clone size were drawn from that table, and D and trimming were deduced from the DNA. Within this sample are roughly 160,000 clones, with 6% to 9% of them counted one time only. Clones ranked in the top ten supply 0.5% to 0.55% of the sample.

Ends trimmed: V by 4 bases, J by 4 bases; bases unmatched to a gene: 6. Per the germline V gene (reference sequence), SEHNR is the CDR1 and FQNEAQ is the CDR2. The CDR3 starts with the cysteine, ends with the phenylalanine, and has 16 residues. The sequence is cut down to CDR3 DNA, 48 bases in frame from base 1. This clonotype originated in a man younger than 35 with type 1 diabetes. Recombination connected TRBV7-9 to TRBJ2-1; 11 middle bases align to TRBD2. The sequenced sample consisted of central memory CD4+ T cells from blood. This receptor has the CDR3 CASSYLLAGAYNEQFF. The DNA reads as follows: TGTGCCAGCAGCTACTTACTAGCGGGAGCGTACAATGAGCAGTTCTTC.